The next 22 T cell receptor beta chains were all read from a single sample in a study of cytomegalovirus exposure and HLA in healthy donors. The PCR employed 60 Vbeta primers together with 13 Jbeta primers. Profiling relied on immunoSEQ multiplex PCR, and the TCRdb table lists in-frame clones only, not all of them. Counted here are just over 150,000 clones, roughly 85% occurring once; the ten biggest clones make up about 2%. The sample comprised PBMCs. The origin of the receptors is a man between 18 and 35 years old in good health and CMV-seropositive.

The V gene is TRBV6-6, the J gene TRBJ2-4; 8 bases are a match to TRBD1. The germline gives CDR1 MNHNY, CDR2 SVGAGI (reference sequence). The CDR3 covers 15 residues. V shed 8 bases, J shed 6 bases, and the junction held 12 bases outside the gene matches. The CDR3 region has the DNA TGTGCCAGCTCCTACTTGGACAGGGCGGCAAACATTCAGTACTTC. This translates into CASSYLDRAANIQYF.

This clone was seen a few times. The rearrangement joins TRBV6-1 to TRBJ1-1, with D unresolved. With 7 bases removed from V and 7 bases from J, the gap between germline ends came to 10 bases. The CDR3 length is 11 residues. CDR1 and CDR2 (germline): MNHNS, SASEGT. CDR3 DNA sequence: TGTGCCAGCACGCGGATGGGTGAAGCTTTCTTT. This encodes CASTRMGEAFF.

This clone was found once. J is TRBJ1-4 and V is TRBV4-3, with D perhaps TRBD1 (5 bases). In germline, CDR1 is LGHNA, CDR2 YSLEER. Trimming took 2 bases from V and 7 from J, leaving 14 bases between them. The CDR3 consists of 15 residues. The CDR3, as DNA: TGCGCCAGCAGCCAAAGAAGTCAGGGCGCTGAAAAACTGTTTTTT. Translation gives CASSQRSQGAEKLFF.

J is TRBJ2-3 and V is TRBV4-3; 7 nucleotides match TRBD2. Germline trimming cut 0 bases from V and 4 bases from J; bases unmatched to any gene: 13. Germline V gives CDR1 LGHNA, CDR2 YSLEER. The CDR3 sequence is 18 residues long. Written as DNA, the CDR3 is TGCGCCAGCAGCCAAGAGTATGGGGGGGGGTGGGTCGCAGATACGCAGTATTTT. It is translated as CASSQEYGGGWVADTQYF.

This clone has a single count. Here the CDR3 DNA reads TGCGCCAGCAGCCAAGACTCAGGGGGCGGGCAGCCCCAGCATTTT. Translating it yields CASSQDSGGGQPQHF. The chain couples TRBV4-3 to TRBJ1-5; TRBD1 aligns across 8 bases. The CDR3 contains 15 residues. CDR1 is LGHNA and CDR2 is YSLEER in the germline V gene. Trimming removed 0 bases from V and 7 bases from J; junction bases left unmatched: 5.

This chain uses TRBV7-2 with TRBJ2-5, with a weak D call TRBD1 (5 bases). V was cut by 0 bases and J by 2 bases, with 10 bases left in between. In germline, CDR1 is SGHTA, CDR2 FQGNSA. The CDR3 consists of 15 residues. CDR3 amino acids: CASSLAGAVQETQYF. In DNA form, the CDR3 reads TGTGCCAGCAGCTTAGCAGGGGCAGTACAAGAGACCCAGTACTTC.

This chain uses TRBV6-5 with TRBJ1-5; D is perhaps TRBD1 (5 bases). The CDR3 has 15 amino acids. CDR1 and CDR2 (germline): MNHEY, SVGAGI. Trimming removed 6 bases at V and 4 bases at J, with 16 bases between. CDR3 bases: TGTGCCAGCAGGGGGGACTTAATAGGGAATCAGCCCCAGCATTTT. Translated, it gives CASRGDLIGNQPQHF.

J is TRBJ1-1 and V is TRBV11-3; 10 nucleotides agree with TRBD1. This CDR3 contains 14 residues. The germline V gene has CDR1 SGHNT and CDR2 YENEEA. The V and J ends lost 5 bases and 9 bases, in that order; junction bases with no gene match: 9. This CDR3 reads CASSRMDRGEQAFF. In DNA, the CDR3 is TGTGCCAGCAGCCGCATGGACAGGGGGGAGCAAGCTTTCTTT.

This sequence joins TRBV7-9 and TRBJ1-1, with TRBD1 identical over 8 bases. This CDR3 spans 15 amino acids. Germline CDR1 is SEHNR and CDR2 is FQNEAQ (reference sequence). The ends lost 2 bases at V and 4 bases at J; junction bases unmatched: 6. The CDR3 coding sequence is TGTGCCAGCAGCTTATCCGGAACAGGGGGCACTGAAGCTTTCTTT. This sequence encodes CASSLSGTGGTEAFF.

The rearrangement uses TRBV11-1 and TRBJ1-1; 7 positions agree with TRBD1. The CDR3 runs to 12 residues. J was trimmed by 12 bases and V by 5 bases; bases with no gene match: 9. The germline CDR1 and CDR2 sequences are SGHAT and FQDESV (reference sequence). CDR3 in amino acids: CASSEGQSRTFF. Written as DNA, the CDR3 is TGTGCCAGCAGCGAGGGACAGTCTAGGACTTTCTTT.

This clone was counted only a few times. The CDR3 DNA reads TGTGCCAGCTCACGAGGGGCGGGGGATCAAAACATTCAGTACTTC. Protein: CASSRGAGDQNIQYF. The chain carries TRBV4-2 and TRBJ2-4; TRBD2 matches at 7 bases. The V gene's germline CDR1 is LGHNA and CDR2 YNFKEQ. Losses at the gene ends were 8 bases for V and 5 bases for J; bases not matched to a gene: 12. This CDR3 has 15 amino acids.

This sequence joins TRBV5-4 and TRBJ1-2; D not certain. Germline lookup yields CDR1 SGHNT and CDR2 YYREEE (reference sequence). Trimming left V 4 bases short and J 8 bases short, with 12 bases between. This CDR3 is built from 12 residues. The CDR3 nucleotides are TGTGCCAGCAGCCCCGACAATGACGGCTACACCTTC. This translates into CASSPDNDGYTF.

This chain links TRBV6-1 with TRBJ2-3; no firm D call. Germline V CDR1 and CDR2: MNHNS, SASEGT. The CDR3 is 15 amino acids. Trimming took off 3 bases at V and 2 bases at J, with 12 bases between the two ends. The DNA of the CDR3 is TGTGCCAGCAGTGATGGCAACAGATACACAGATACGCAGTATTTT. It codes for CASSDGNRYTDTQYF.

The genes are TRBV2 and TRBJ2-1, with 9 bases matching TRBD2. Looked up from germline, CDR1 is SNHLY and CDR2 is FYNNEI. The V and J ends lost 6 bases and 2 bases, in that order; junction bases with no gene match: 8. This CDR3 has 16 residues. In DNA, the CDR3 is TGTGCCAGCAGGCCGAGGGCTAGCGGGGCCTACAATGAGCAGTTCTTC. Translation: CASRPRASGAYNEQFF.

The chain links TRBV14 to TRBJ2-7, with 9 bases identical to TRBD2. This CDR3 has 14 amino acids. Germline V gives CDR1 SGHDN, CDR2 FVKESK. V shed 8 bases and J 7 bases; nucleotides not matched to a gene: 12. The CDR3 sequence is CASGEAGGLREQYF. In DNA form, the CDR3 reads TGTGCCAGCGGCGAGGCGGGGGGGCTGCGGGAGCAGTACTTC.

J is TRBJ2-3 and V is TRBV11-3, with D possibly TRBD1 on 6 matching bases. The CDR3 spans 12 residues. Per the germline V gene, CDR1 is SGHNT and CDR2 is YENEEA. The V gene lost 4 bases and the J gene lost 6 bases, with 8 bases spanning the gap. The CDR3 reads CASSWGRDTQYF. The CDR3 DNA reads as TGTGCCAGCAGCTGGGGGCGGGATACGCAGTATTTT.

The CDR3 DNA is TGTGCCAGTAGTATAGCGGGGGGGAGCTCTGGGGCCAACGTCCTGACTTTC. This sequence encodes CASSIAGGSSGANVLTF. The chain carries TRBV19 and TRBJ2-6; 8 bases agree with TRBD2. Trimming at V came to 1 base and at J to 0 bases, leaving 2 bases not matched to a gene. The CDR3 length is 17 residues. CDR1 is LNHDA and CDR2 is SQIVND in the germline V gene (reference sequence).

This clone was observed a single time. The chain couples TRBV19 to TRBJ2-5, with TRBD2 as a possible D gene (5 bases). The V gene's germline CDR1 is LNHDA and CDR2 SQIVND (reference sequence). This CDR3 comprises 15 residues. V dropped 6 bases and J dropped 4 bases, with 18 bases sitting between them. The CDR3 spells CASSRRTGDRETQYF. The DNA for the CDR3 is TGTGCCAGTAGCCGTCGGACTGGGGATCGAGAGACCCAGTACTTC.

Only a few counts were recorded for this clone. The CDR3 coding sequence is TGCGCCAGCAGCTTAGCTACGGGGGCCTACGAGCAGTACTTC. Translating it yields CASSLATGAYEQYF. The V and J genes are TRBV5-1 and TRBJ2-7, with a possible D match to TRBD2 (6 bases). CDR3 size: 14 residues. Trimming removed 2 bases at V and 2 bases at J, with 11 bases between. The germline V gene has CDR1 SGHRS and CDR2 YFSETQ.

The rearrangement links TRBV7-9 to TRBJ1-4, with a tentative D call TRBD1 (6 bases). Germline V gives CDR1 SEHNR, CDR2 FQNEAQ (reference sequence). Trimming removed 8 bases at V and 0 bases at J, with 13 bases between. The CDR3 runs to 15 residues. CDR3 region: CASVPTGTTNEKLFF. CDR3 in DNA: TGTGCCAGCGTGCCAACAGGGACAACTAATGAAAAACTGTTTTTT.

The CDR3 is CASSPDFAGQNSPLHF. CDR3 DNA sequence: TGTGCCAGCTCACCGGACTTCGCGGGGCAAAATTCACCCCTCCACTTT. The chain links TRBV18 to TRBJ1-6; D might be TRBD1 (5 bases). CDR3 length: 16 residues. The V end lost 3 bases, the J end lost 7 bases, and 16 bases lay between the germline ends. Germline V gene data show CDR1 as KGHSH and CDR2 as LQKENI. Drawing the rest from reference TRBV18 and TRBJ1-6, the complete variable domain is NAGVMQNPRHLVRRRGQEARLRCSPMKGHSHVYWYRQLPEEGLKFMVYLQKENIIDESGMPKERFSAEFPKEGPSILRIQQVVRGDSAAYFCASSPDFAGQNSPLHFGNGTRLTVT.

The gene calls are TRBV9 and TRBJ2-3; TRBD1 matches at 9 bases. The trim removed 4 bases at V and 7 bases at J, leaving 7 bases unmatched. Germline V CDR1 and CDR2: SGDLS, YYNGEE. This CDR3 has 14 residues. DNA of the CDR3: TGTGCCAGCAGCCCACGGACAGGGGTATATACGCAGTATTTT. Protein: CASSPRTGVYTQYF.